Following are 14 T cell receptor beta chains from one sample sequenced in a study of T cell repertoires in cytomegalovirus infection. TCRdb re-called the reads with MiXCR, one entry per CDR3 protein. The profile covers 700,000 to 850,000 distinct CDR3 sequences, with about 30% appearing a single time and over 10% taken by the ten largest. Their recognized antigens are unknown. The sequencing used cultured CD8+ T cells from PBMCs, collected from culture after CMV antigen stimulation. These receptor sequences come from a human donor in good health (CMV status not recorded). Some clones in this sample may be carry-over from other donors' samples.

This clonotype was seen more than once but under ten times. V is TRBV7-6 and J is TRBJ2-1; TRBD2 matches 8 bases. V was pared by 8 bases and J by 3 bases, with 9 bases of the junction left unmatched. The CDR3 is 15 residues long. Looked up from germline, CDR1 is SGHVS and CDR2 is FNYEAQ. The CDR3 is CASSSGGGIYNEQFF. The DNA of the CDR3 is TGTGCCAGCTCATCGGGGGGGGGGATCTACAATGAGCAGTTCTTC.

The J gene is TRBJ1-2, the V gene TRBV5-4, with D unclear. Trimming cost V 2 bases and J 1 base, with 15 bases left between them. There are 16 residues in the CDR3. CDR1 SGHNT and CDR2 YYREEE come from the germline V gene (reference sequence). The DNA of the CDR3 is TGTGCCAGCAGCTTAGAAACAGACGATTTTAACTATGGCTACACCTTC. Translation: CASSLETDDFNYGYTF.

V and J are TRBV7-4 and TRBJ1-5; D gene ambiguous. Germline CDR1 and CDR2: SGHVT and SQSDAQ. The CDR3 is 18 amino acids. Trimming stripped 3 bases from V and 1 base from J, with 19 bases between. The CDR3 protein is CASSFKPRAGESNQPQHF. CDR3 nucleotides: TGTGCCAGCAGCTTTAAGCCCCGCGCGGGAGAGAGCAATCAGCCCCAGCATTTT.

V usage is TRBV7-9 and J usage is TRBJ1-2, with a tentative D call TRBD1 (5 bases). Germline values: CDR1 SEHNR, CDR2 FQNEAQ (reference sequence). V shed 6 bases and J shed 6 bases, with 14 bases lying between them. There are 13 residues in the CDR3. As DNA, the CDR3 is TGTGCCAGCAGTCAGGGAGCGGGGGATGGCTACACCTTC. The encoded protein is CASSQGAGDGYTF.

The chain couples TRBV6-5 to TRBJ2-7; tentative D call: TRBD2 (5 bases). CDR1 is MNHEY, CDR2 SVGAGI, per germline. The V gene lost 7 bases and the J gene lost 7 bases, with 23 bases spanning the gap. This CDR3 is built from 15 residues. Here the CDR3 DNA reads TGTGCCAGCAAGTTAACCTCGATCGGGGTAGGAGAGCAGTACGTC. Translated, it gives CASKLTSIGVGEQYV.

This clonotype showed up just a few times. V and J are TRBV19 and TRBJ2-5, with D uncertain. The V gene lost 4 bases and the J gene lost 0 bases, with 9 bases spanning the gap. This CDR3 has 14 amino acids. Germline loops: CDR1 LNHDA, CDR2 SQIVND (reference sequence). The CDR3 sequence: CASSSRSNQETQYF. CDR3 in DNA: TGTGCCAGTAGTAGCCGGTCGAACCAAGAGACCCAGTACTTC.

CDR3 in DNA: TGTGCCAGCAGTAGGGGACTCCTTGACAGGAATGAGCAGTTCTTC. It translates to CASSRGLLDRNEQFF. The J gene is TRBJ2-1, the V gene TRBV6-1, with D perhaps being TRBD1 or TRBD2 (6 bases each). From germline, CDR1 is MNHNS and CDR2 SASEGT. With 5 bases removed from V and 7 bases from J, the gap between germline ends came to 18 bases. This CDR3 contains 15 residues.

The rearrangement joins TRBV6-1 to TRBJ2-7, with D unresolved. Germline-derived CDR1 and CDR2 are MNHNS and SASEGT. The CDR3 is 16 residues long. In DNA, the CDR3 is TGTGCCAACAGTGGAAAAGGTACTCCATCACGCTACGAGCAGTACGTC. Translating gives CANSGKGTPSRYEQYV.

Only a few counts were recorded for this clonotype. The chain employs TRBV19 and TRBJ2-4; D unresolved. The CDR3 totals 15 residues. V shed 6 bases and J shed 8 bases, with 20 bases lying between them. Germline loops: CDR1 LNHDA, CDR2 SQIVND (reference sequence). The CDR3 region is CASSSTPSGIDIQYF. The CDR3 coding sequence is TGTGCCAGTAGCTCAACCCCCAGTGGGATTGACATTCAGTACTTC. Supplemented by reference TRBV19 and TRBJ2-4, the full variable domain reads DGGITQSPKYLFRKEGQNVTLSCEQNLNHDAMYWYRQDPGQGLRLIYYSQIVNDFQKGDIAEGYSVSREKKESFPLTVTSAQKNPTAFYLCASSSTPSGIDIQYFGAGTRLSVL.

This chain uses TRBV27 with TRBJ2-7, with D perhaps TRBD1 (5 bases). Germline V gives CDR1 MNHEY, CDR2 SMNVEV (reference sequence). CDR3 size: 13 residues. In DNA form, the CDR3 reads TGTGTCACAAAGGGGATTGACAGCACCGCGCAGTACGTC. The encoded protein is CVTKGIDSTAQYV.

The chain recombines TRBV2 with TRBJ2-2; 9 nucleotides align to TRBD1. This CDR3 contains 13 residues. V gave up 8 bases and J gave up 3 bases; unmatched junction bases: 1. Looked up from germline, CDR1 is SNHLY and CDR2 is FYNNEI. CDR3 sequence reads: CASDRGDTGELFF. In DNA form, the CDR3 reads TGTGCCAGCGACAGGGGGGACACCGGGGAGCTGTTTTTT. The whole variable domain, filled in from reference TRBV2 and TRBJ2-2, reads EPEVTQTPSHQVTQMGQEVILRCVPISNHLYFYWYRQILGQKVEFLVSFYNNEISEKSEIFDDQFSVERPDGSNFTLKIRSTKLEDSAMYFCASDRGDTGELFFGEGSRLTVL.

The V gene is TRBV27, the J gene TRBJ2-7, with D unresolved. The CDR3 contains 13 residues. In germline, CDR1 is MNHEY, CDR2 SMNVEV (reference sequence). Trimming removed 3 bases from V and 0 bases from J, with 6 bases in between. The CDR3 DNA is TGTGCCAGCAGTTTCCCTGACTCCTACGAGCAGTACTTC. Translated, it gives CASSFPDSYEQYF.

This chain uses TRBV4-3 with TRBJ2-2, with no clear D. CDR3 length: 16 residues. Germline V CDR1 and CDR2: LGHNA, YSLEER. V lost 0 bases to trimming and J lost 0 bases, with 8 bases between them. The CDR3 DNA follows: TGCGCCAGCAGCCAAGAGCCAGGTCCGAACACCGGGGAGCTGTTTTTT. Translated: CASSQEPGPNTGELFF.

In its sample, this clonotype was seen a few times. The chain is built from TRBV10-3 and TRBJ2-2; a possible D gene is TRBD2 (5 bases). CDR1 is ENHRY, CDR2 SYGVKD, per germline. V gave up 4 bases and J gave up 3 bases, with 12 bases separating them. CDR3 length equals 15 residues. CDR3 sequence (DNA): TGTGCCATCAGTGTGAGGGAGAGGGACACCGGGGAGCTGTTTTTT. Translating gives CAISVRERDTGELFF.